The 23 T cell receptor beta chains in this list originate from one sample, sequenced in a study of OX40 agonist ivuxolimab in advanced cancers. Here immunoSEQ multiplex PCR was the method, and the copy in TCRdb shows in-frame clones only, minus some. The sample records around 97,000 clones, approximately 87% being singletons. The sample was CD4+ or CD8+ T cells sorted from blood, taken in a trial of the OX40 agonist ivuxolimab. These receptors originate from an adult with an advanced solid tumor such as melanoma, head and neck, liver or kidney cancer.

This rearrangement joins TRBV19 to TRBJ1-5, with 7 bases fitting TRBD1. V shed 9 bases, J shed 8 bases, and the junction held 7 bases outside the gene matches. This CDR3 is built from 12 residues. Germline V lookup: CDR1 LNHDA, CDR2 SQIVND (reference sequence). CDR3 loop: CASQGVRKPQHF. CDR3 nucleotide sequence: TGTGCCAGCCAGGGGGTTAGGAAGCCCCAGCATTTT.

The rearrangement links TRBV7-9 to TRBJ1-1; D unresolved. The CDR3 runs 13 residues. V lost 5 bases and J 1 base, leaving 8 bases between the germline ends. Per the germline V gene, CDR1 is SEHNR and CDR2 is FQNEAQ (reference sequence). The chain's CDR3 is CASSQTQNTEAFF. The DNA of the CDR3 is TGTGCCAGCAGCCAGACACAGAACACTGAAGCTTTCTTT.

The chain links TRBV30 to TRBJ1-5; D remains ambiguous. Germline CDR1 reads GTSNPN; CDR2 reads SVGIG (reference sequence). Trimming removed 0 bases at V and 0 bases at J, with 6 bases between. CDR3 length: 14 residues. As DNA, the CDR3 is TGTGCCTGGAGTGTCGGCCTTAGCAATCAGCCCCAGCATTTT. Translation gives CAWSVGLSNQPQHF.

This chain links TRBV7-9 with TRBJ2-1, with D unresolved. This CDR3 is 11 amino acids long. The V end was cut by 1 base, the J end by 11 bases, with 6 bases between. Germline V gene lookup returns CDR1 SEHNR and CDR2 FQNEAQ (reference sequence). The CDR3 here is CASSLEGKQFF. CDR3 sequence (DNA): TGTGCCAGCAGCTTAGAAGGGAAGCAGTTCTTC.

The chain links TRBV27 to TRBJ2-2; D is uncertain. Germline values: CDR1 MNHEY, CDR2 SMNVEV (reference sequence). Trimming left V 2 bases short and J 3 bases short, with 7 bases between. The CDR3 has 14 amino acids. CDR3 amino acids: CASSLESYTGELFF. CDR3 nucleotides: TGTGCCAGCAGTTTAGAGAGCTACACCGGGGAGCTGTTTTTT.

The rearrangement uses TRBV27 and TRBJ2-5; 10 positions agree with TRBD2. The CDR3 consists of 19 residues. The V gene's germline CDR1 is MNHEY and CDR2 SMNVEV (reference sequence). The J segment lost 6 bases and the V segment lost 4 bases, leaving 20 bases of the junction unmatched. The CDR3 DNA sequence: TGTGCCAGCAGTTCTAAGGGAGCTTTGATAGCGGGAGGTCGGAAGACCCAGTACTTC. Translating gives CASSSKGALIAGGRKTQYF.

V and J are TRBV19 and TRBJ1-4, with a possible D match to TRBD1 (5 bases). This CDR3 is 16 amino acids long. The V end lost 5 bases, the J end lost 10 bases, and 23 bases lay between the germline ends. Germline assignment: CDR1 LNHDA and CDR2 SQIVND (reference sequence). This chain's CDR3 is CASSRRLPDTVGKLFF. CDR3 DNA sequence: TGTGCCAGTAGTCGCCGGTTACCGGACACGGTGGGAAAACTGTTTTTT. The full variable domain, with the rest looked up from reference TRBV19 and TRBJ1-4, is DGGITQSPKYLFRKEGQNVTLSCEQNLNHDAMYWYRQDPGQGLRLIYYSQIVNDFQKGDIAEGYSVSREKKESFPLTVTSAQKNPTAFYLCASSRRLPDTVGKLFFGSGTQLSVL.

The CDR3: CAWSLRSGRVTQYF. The CDR3 DNA is TGTGCCTGGAGCCTAAGGAGCGGGAGGGTTACGCAGTATTTT. This chain uses TRBV30 with TRBJ2-3; 10 bases fit TRBD2. The germline V gene has CDR1 GTSNPN and CDR2 SVGIG (reference sequence). This CDR3 is built from 14 residues. Trimming at V came to 3 bases and at J to 8 bases, leaving 8 bases not matched to a gene.

This clone was picked up many times. The chain combines TRBV7-9 with TRBJ1-1; no clear D gene. CDR3 length: 12 residues. Germline CDR1 and CDR2: SEHNR and FQNEAQ (reference sequence). V dropped 1 base and J dropped 4 bases, with 4 bases sitting between them. In DNA, the CDR3 is TGTGCCAGCAGCTTAGTAGTCACTGAAGCTTTCTTT. Encoded protein: CASSLVVTEAFF.

The chain links TRBV5-5 to TRBJ1-3; no clear D gene. Looked up from germline, CDR1 is SGHKS and CDR2 is YYEKEE (reference sequence). Trimming removed 5 bases from V and 8 bases from J, with 17 bases in between. The CDR3 has 14 residues. In DNA form, the CDR3 reads TGTGCCAGCAGTTTATCCTTCCTCGGAGACACCATATATTTT. Residues: CASSLSFLGDTIYF. Supplemented by reference TRBV5-5 and TRBJ1-3, the full variable domain reads DAGVTQSPTHLIKTRGQQVTLRCSPISGHKSVSWYQQVLGQGPQFIFQYYEKEERGRGNFPDRFSARQFPNYSSELNVNALLLGDSALYLCASSLSFLGDTIYFGEGSWLTVV.

V is TRBV5-1 and J is TRBJ1-1; TRBD1 matches 8 bases. J lost 6 bases, V lost 2 bases, and 9 bases had no gene match. Germline V gene sequence: CDR1 SGHRS, CDR2 YFSETQ. The CDR3 sequence is 15 residues long. This CDR3 is CASSLAGQAGSEAFF. The CDR3 DNA follows: TGCGCCAGCAGCTTAGCGGGACAGGCGGGGTCTGAAGCTTTCTTT.

This chain connects TRBV6-4 to TRBJ1-1; 8 bases line up with TRBD1. V shed 4 bases, J shed 1 base, and the junction held 2 bases outside the gene matches. Germline-derived CDR1 and CDR2 are MRHNA and SNTAGT. The CDR3 is made up of 14 amino acids. CDR3 coding DNA: TGTGCCAGCAGTGCGGACAGGGCGAACACTGAAGCTTTCTTT. It yields the protein CASSADRANTEAFF.

The table lists this clone with a count of one. The chain joins TRBV7-2 to TRBJ2-1; D call uncertain. CDR1 SGHTA and CDR2 FQGNSA come from the germline V gene. The CDR3 is 15 amino acids. The V end lost 5 bases, the J end lost 0 bases, and 11 bases lay between the germline ends. CDR3 nucleotides: TGTGCCAGCAGCCCCTCTACCAGCTCCTACAATGAGCAGTTCTTC. Translation gives CASSPSTSSYNEQFF.

The V call is TRBV14, the J call TRBJ1-1; D is unclear. The V gene lost 5 bases and the J gene lost 3 bases, with 13 bases spanning the gap. The CDR3 spans 14 residues. From germline, CDR1 is SGHDN and CDR2 FVKESK. The CDR3 DNA follows: TGTGCCAGCAGCAGAGAGATCACGGACACTGAAGCTTTCTTT. Protein sequence: CASSREITDTEAFF.

V gene TRBV7-2 combines with J gene TRBJ2-1; 9 bases map to TRBD2. CDR1 is SGHTA, CDR2 FQGNSA, per germline. Losses at the gene ends were 7 bases for V and 9 bases for J; bases not matched to a gene: 7. This CDR3 region has 13 residues. The CDR3 coding sequence is TGTGCCAGCACGGCTTCAGCGGGAGGTGAGCAGTTCTTC. Residues: CASTASAGGEQFF.

The sample holds a few counts of this clone. The rearrangement links TRBV6-5 to TRBJ1-5; D is unresolved. V was trimmed by 0 bases and J by 7 bases, leaving 7 bases between them. Looked up from germline, CDR1 is MNHEY and CDR2 is SVGAGI. This CDR3 has 13 residues. CDR3: CASSYSTGQPQHF. Here the CDR3 DNA reads TGTGCCAGCAGTTACTCAACGGGGCAGCCCCAGCATTTT.

The V and J genes are TRBV4-1 and TRBJ2-7; 9 nucleotides match TRBD1. CDR3 length: 15 residues. CDR1 and CDR2 from the germline V gene are MGHRA and YSYEKL. J gave up 5 bases and V 3 bases, and 8 bases lay outside the gene matches. CDR3 nucleotide sequence: TGCGCCAGCAGCCAGAGGACAGGGGTAGAAGACGAGCAGTACTTC. Protein: CASSQRTGVEDEQYF.

The V gene is TRBV19, the J gene TRBJ2-6; D uncertain. The CDR3 extends over 15 amino acids. The germline gives CDR1 LNHDA, CDR2 SQIVND (reference sequence). The V and J ends lost 11 bases and 1 base respectively, with 15 bases between them. CDR3 residues: CAGRRSGSGANVLTF. CDR3 DNA sequence: TGTGCCGGCCGAAGGTCCGGGTCTGGGGCCAACGTCCTGACTTTC.

The rearrangement uses TRBV4-1 and TRBJ2-7, with D unresolved. Trimming left V 1 base short and J 6 bases short, with 4 bases between. Germline values: CDR1 MGHRA, CDR2 YSYEKL. The CDR3 runs 11 residues. The CDR3 bases are TGCGCCAGCAGCCAAGCGGGCGAGCAGTACTTC. This sequence encodes CASSQAGEQYF.

This chain uses TRBV27 with TRBJ1-1, with D hard to call. Deletions cut 10 bases from V and 3 bases from J, with 15 bases between. Germline V gene sequence: CDR1 MNHEY, CDR2 SMNVEV (reference sequence). The CDR3 spans 13 residues. CDR3: CATRSEIYTEAFF. Written as DNA, the CDR3 is TGTGCCACCCGGTCGGAAATCTACACTGAAGCTTTCTTT.

Here the CDR3 reads CASSLDLAGPIDTQYF. The CDR3 DNA is TGTGCCAGCAGCTTAGATCTCGCGGGGCCCATAGATACGCAGTATTTT. J is TRBJ2-3 and V is TRBV7-4, with TRBD2 as a possible D gene (6 bases). The V end lost 1 base, the J end lost 5 bases, and 16 bases lay between the germline ends. Per germline, CDR1 SGHVT and CDR2 SQSDAQ. The CDR3 loop spans 16 amino acids.

The chain uses TRBV27 and TRBJ2-7; D possibly corresponds to TRBD1 (5 bases). V lost 5 bases and J lost 4, with 18 bases in between. Germline V gene data show CDR1 as MNHEY and CDR2 as SMNVEV (reference sequence). The CDR3 is 15 amino acids. CDR3 nucleotide sequence: TGTGCCAGCAGTACCCCGCGGCAGGGTTCATACGAGCAGTACTTC. It encodes CASSTPRQGSYEQYF.

DNA for the CDR3: TGTGCCAGCAGCCCTATTGAGAATAGATACGAGCAGTACTTC. Amino acid sequence: CASSPIENRYEQYF. The gene calls are TRBV27 and TRBJ2-5; D is undetermined. The end of the DNA aligns better with TRBJ2-7, so the J call may be wrong. CDR1 and CDR2 (germline): MNHEY, SMNVEV (reference sequence). The CDR3 extends over 14 amino acids.